One sample yielded the 26 T cell receptor beta chains listed below, sequenced in a study of T cells in Graves' hyperthyroidism and ophthalmopathy. Template material for amplifying TCR beta CDR3 regions consisted of RNA transcripts. Primed by the HTBI set, a first-round RT-PCR was run on the TCR CDR3. TCRdb ran MiXCR on the multiplex PCR reads and lists one entry per CDR3 protein. The sample gives 500,000 to 550,000 distinct CDR3 sequences, nearly 20% of which show up once; around 50% is in the top ten. Sequenced: blood. These receptors were taken from a man between 40 and 49 years old with Graves' ophthalmopathy.

This clonotype has more than one count but fewer than ten. The genes are TRBV2 and TRBJ2-1, with 11 bases fitting TRBD2. This CDR3 has 14 amino acids. Germline V gene lookup returns CDR1 SNHLY and CDR2 FYNNEI. J was trimmed by 7 bases and V by 5 bases; bases with no gene match: 4. As DNA, the CDR3 is TGTGCCAGCAGTACTAGCGGGGGATTGAATGAGCAGTTCTTC. Translated: CASSTSGGLNEQFF.

This clonotype was seen more than once but under ten times. J is TRBJ2-3 and V is TRBV3-1; 7 nucleotides line up with TRBD2. With 0 bases clipped from V and 0 bases from J, the junction kept 6 bases outside the gene matches. Per the germline V gene, CDR1 is LGHDT and CDR2 is YNNKEL (reference sequence). The CDR3 length is 17 residues. CDR3 sequence: CASSQDPTSASTDTQYF. The DNA for the CDR3 is TGTGCCAGCAGCCAAGACCCAACTAGCGCAAGCACAGATACGCAGTATTTT.

This clonotype was seen repeatedly, ten times or more. The V gene is TRBV4-2, the J gene TRBJ2-3; D might be TRBD2 (5 bases). V lost 2 bases to trimming and J lost 10 bases, with 13 bases between them. CDR3 size: 13 residues. The V gene's germline CDR1 is LGHNA and CDR2 YNFKEQ. The CDR3 DNA is TGTGCCAGCAGCCAATGGGAACTAGACGCGCAGTATTTT. Translated, it gives CASSQWELDAQYF.

This clonotype was detected many times. The rearrangement links TRBV2 to TRBJ2-3, with TRBD2 matching 9 bases. The J segment lost 6 bases and the V segment lost 5 bases, leaving 12 bases of the junction unmatched. Germline V gene sequence: CDR1 SNHLY, CDR2 FYNNEI. The CDR3 length is 16 residues. The CDR3 nucleotides are TGTGCCAGCAGTCCTGGGACTAGCAAGACCGGGGATACGCAGTATTTT. Translating gives CASSPGTSKTGDTQYF.

This clonotype was seen a handful of times. The rearrangement uses TRBV20-1 and TRBJ2-3; either TRBD1 or TRBD2 may supply D (5 bases each). V was trimmed by 1 base and J by 11 bases, leaving 19 bases between them. CDR3 length: 14 residues. The germline CDR1 and CDR2 sequences are DFQATT and SNEGSKA (reference sequence). CDR3 amino acids: CSARGRPRDPRQYF. The CDR3 nucleotides are TGCAGTGCTAGAGGGCGCCCCCGGGACCCCCGGCAGTATTTT.

As for this clonotype: This sequence may be a read error, since a much larger clone differs from it by one base. The chain joins TRBV2 to TRBJ2-7, with D possibly TRBD2 on 5 matching bases. The CDR3 length is 17 residues. Germline V gene lookup returns CDR1 SNHLY and CDR2 FYNNEI. The CDR3 here is CAGSGATERLASNEQYF. Written as DNA, the CDR3 is TGTGCCGGCAGTGGAGCGACTGAGAGGCTAGCAAGCAACGAGCAGTACTTC.

This clonotype was seen many times. This chain joins TRBV18 and TRBJ1-2; the match to TRBD1 covers 7 bases. Germline V gene lookup returns CDR1 KGHSH and CDR2 LQKENI. CDR3 size: 14 residues. V was pared by 3 bases and J by 2 bases, with 3 bases of the junction left unmatched. For the CDR3, the DNA is TGTGCCAGCTCACCCCCGGGACAGAACTATGGCTACACCTTC. Residues: CASSPPGQNYGYTF.

At least ten counts were recorded for this clonotype. The chain joins TRBV7-9 to TRBJ2-3; no clear D. The CDR3 sequence is 15 residues long. Trimming shortened V by 2 bases and J by 0 bases, and 9 bases separated the two germline ends. From germline, CDR1 is SEHNR and CDR2 FQNEAQ (reference sequence). CDR3 DNA sequence: TGTGCCAGCAGCTTACAAGGATCTAGCACAGATACGCAGTATTTT. Translation gives CASSLQGSSTDTQYF.

In regard to this clonotype: Possible read error: a much larger clone is one base away. The genes are TRBV7-2 and TRBJ2-2; D perhaps matches TRBD2 (5 bases). Germline V CDR1 and CDR2: SGHTA, FQGNSA. This CDR3 is built from 14 residues. CDR3 loop: CAGSGDLVTGELFF. In DNA, the CDR3 is TGTGCCGGCAGCGGAGACTTAGTCACCGGGGAGCTGTTTTTT.

The chain has TRBV6-2 or TRBV6-3 and TRBJ1-2, with 10 bases matching TRBD1. The V gene's germline CDR1 is MNHEY and CDR2 SVGEGT. This CDR3 region has 14 residues. With 0 bases clipped from V and 10 bases from J, the junction kept 5 bases outside the gene matches. For the CDR3, the DNA is TGTGCCAGCAGTTACTCGGGACAGGGGTTGGTCTACACCTTC. This sequence encodes CASSYSGQGLVYTF.

This clonotype came up many times. This chain connects TRBV12-3 or TRBV12-4 to TRBJ2-7; either TRBD1 or TRBD2 may supply D (6 bases each). This CDR3 has 15 amino acids. The ends were cut back, 6 bases at V and 7 bases at J, with 22 bases in the middle. The CDR3 DNA follows: TGTGCCAGCAGGCTACAGGGAGGTACCCACGGTGAGCAGTACTTC. Its protein product is CASRLQGGTHGEQYF.

This chain connects TRBV29-1 to TRBJ2-7, with D possibly being TRBD1 or TRBD2 (5 bases each). V lost 3 bases, J lost 3 bases, and 12 bases lay in between. The CDR3 is 13 residues long. Germline lookup yields CDR1 SQVTM and CDR2 ANQGSEA. CDR3 nucleotides: TGCAGCGTTGATGGGGACGGCCTCTACGAGCAGTACTTC. It specifies CSVDGDGLYEQYF.

This clonotype was recorded many times. The V gene is TRBV27, the J gene TRBJ2-1; tentatively, D is TRBD1 (6 bases). CDR1 and CDR2 from the germline V gene are MNHEY and SMNVEV (reference sequence). Trimming removed 7 bases from V and 7 bases from J, with 23 bases in between. The CDR3 is made up of 16 amino acids. In DNA form, the CDR3 reads TGTGCCAGCATTAAATTTCCAGGGGATTCGGGGAATGAGCAGTTCTTC. Protein: CASIKFPGDSGNEQFF.

This clonotype was recorded a few times. The chain joins TRBV6-2 or TRBV6-3 to TRBJ2-5; D possibly corresponds to TRBD2 (5 bases). CDR1 and CDR2 from the germline V gene are MNHEY and SVGEGT. This CDR3 region has 14 residues. V lost 7 bases to trimming and J lost 2 bases, with 14 bases between them. The CDR3 loop is CASKNSGTQETQYF. The CDR3 DNA reads TGTGCCAGCAAAAATTCGGGAACACAAGAGACCCAGTACTTC.

With regard to this clonotype: This may be a read error: a much more frequent sequence differs by one nucleotide. The V gene is TRBV2, the J gene TRBJ1-2; no clear D. Germline-derived CDR1 and CDR2 are SNHLY and FYNNEI. V was pared by 5 bases and J by 3 bases, with 16 bases between. This CDR3 comprises 15 residues. The CDR3 DNA is TGTGCCAGCAGTCTCAGGAGGACGGAGGACTATGGCTACACCTTC. It specifies CASSLRRTEDYGYTF.

The table lists this clonotype with many counts. This chain joins TRBV7-2 and TRBJ2-3, with D uncertain. Trimming left V 1 base short and J 2 bases short, with 10 bases between. The CDR3 contains 15 residues. Germline CDR1 reads SGHTA; CDR2 reads FQGNSA. The CDR3 is CASSLGPGPTDTQYF. The CDR3 DNA reads as TGTGCCAGCAGCTTAGGCCCGGGTCCCACAGATACGCAGTATTTT.

J is TRBJ1-1 and V is TRBV30, with 7 positions matching TRBD1. CDR1 and CDR2 from the germline V gene are GTSNPN and SVGIG (reference sequence). V dropped 4 bases and J dropped 8; count of bases not matched to a gene: 10. The CDR3 contains 13 residues. The chain's CDR3 is CAWNVRGQGEAFF. The CDR3, as DNA: TGTGCCTGGAATGTAAGGGGGCAGGGAGAAGCTTTCTTT.

The chain links TRBV13 to TRBJ2-1; TRBD2 aligns across 8 bases. CDR3 length: 15 residues. After removal of 8 bases from V and 7 bases from J, the junction contained 13 bases not matched to a gene. Germline lookup yields CDR1 PRHDT and CDR2 FYEKMQ (reference sequence). The CDR3, as DNA: TGTGCCAGCGCCGCCCGCGGGAGGTCCAGAAATGAGCAGTTCTTC. It yields the protein CASAARGRSRNEQFF. Full variable domain (outside the CDR3, taken from reference TRBV13 and TRBJ2-1): AAGVIQSPRHLIKEKRETATLKCYPIPRHDTVYWYQQGPGQDPQFLISFYEKMQSDKGSIPDRFSAQQFSDYHSELNMSSLELGDSALYFCASAARGRSRNEQFFGPGTRLTVL.

This clonotype has a handful of counts. The rearrangement joins TRBV6-2 or TRBV6-3 to TRBJ1-5; the D is unclear. The CDR3 spans 14 residues. The V end was cut by 5 bases, the J end by 5 bases, with 13 bases between. Germline V gene data show CDR1 as MNHEY and CDR2 as SVGEGT. CDR3 nucleotides: TGTGCCAGCAGTCTACTCGGGTCTTATCAGCCCCAGCATTTT. It is translated as CASSLLGSYQPQHF.

The rearrangement joins TRBV15 to TRBJ2-7; 11 bases match TRBD1. This CDR3 has 15 amino acids. CDR1 and CDR2 (germline): LNHNV, YYDKDF (reference sequence). V lost 3 bases, J lost 5 bases, and 6 bases stayed unmatched. The CDR3 coding sequence is TGTGCCACCAGCAGGGGGGACAGGGGGGTCGACGAGCAGTACTTC. Residues: CATSRGDRGVDEQYF.

This chain links TRBV12-3 or TRBV12-4 with TRBJ2-3; D is unresolved. V shed 5 bases and J shed 5 bases, with 14 bases lying between them. This CDR3 is 14 amino acids long. Here the CDR3 DNA reads TGTGCCAGCAGTCCTGCACCCCCACAAGATACGCAGTATTTT. Translating gives CASSPAPPQDTQYF.

This clonotype occurred a few times. V is TRBV6-6 and J is TRBJ2-1; TRBD2 is a possible D gene (5 bases). The germline V gene has CDR1 MNHNY and CDR2 SVGAGI (reference sequence). The CDR3 totals 13 residues. V lost 2 bases to trimming and J lost 10 bases, with 12 bases between them. The CDR3 DNA reads TGTGCCAGCAGTTACGGTTCTTGGAGGGAGCAGTTCTTC. Protein product: CASSYGSWREQFF.

This clonotype showed up many times. The rearrangement links TRBV7-2 to TRBJ2-1; 9 bases map to TRBD2. CDR1 and CDR2 (germline): SGHTA, FQGNSA. The ends lost 3 bases at V and 4 bases at J; junction bases unmatched: 13. This CDR3 comprises 18 residues. The CDR3 nucleotides read TGTGCCAGCAGCTTCCCGACTAGCGGAGACTTAATTTACAATGAGCAGTTCTTC. This encodes CASSFPTSGDLIYNEQFF.

This clonotype showed up many times. The V call is TRBV6-1, the J call TRBJ1-1; D is perhaps TRBD1 (5 bases). The CDR3 is 14 amino acids. V lost 7 bases and J 0 bases, leaving 12 bases between the germline ends. Germline CDR1 MNHNS, CDR2 SASEGT. The DNA for the CDR3 is TGTGCCAGCAACATGGGACGGGTGAACACTGAAGCTTTCTTT. Amino acid sequence: CASNMGRVNTEAFF.

With respect to this clonotype: One end of the junction is discordant with germline, which a read error may explain. J is TRBJ2-7 and V is TRBV20-1; tentative D call: TRBD1 (6 bases). The CDR3 is made up of 15 amino acids. The germline V gene has CDR1 DFQATT and CDR2 SNEGSKA (reference sequence). The CDR3 reads CSARFPGQISYERYF. The DNA of the CDR3 is TGCAGTGCTCGATTCCCGGGACAAATCTCCTACGAGCGGTACTTC.

This clonotype was detected many times. This chain links TRBV20-1 with TRBJ1-5, with D unresolved. V was pared by 3 bases and J by 1 base, with 4 bases between. Germline V gene sequence: CDR1 DFQATT, CDR2 SNEGSKA (reference sequence). This CDR3 comprises 12 residues. CDR3 in DNA: TGCAGTGCTAGTAGAAGCAATCAGCCCCAGCATTTT. Translation: CSASRSNQPQHF.